The 17 T cell receptor beta chains given below trace back to one sample, sequenced in a study of T cells expressing NK-cell markers. Reprocessing the 5' RACE reads, TCRdb reports a single entry for every CDR3 protein and omits DNA. This sample's clone table lists about 550,000 distinct CDR3 sequences. Material: blood T cells: a sorted CD56 or NKG2C T cell subset, CD4+ or CD8+ T cells, or bulk PBMC T cells (not recorded which). The receptors were sampled from a man aged 18 to 35 in good health.

The rearrangement links TRBV9 to TRBJ2-7; with no DNA, the TCRdb D assignment of TRBD2 cannot be verified. This CDR3 has 19 residues. Germline lookup yields CDR1 SGDLS and CDR2 YYNGEE. The CDR3 loop is CASSVLQGKSGGLTYEQYF.

The chain joins TRBV6-1 to TRBJ2-2; TCRdb's assignment of TRBD1 cannot be checked, as there is no DNA. In germline, CDR1 is MNHNS, CDR2 SASEGT. This CDR3 is 16 amino acids long. CDR3 in amino acids: CASGLRPGQDTGELFF.

This chain uses TRBV7-2 with TRBJ1-2; absent DNA, TCRdb's TRBD1 call cannot be checked. CDR1 and CDR2 (germline): SGHTA, FQGNSA. The CDR3 covers 15 residues. The CDR3 is CASSWTGGADYGYTF. Filled out from reference TRBV7-2 and TRBJ1-2, the complete variable domain reads GAGVSQSPSNKVTEKGKDVELRCDPISGHTALYWYRQSLGQGLEFLIYFQGNSAPDKSGLPSDRFSAERTGGSVSTLTIQRTQQEDSAVYLCASSWTGGADYGYTFGSGTRLTVV.

The V gene is TRBV30, the J gene TRBJ1-2; the D call from TCRdb, TRBD1, cannot be confirmed without DNA. In germline, CDR1 is GTSNPN, CDR2 SVGIG (reference sequence). The length of the CDR3 is 12 residues. The CDR3 region is CACLRDGYGYTF.

CDR3 in amino acids: CASSLGEAPSYNEQFF. The chain combines TRBV5-1 with TRBJ2-1; the D call from TCRdb, TRBD2, cannot be confirmed without DNA. Germline assignment: CDR1 SGHRS and CDR2 YFSETQ. The CDR3 is 16 residues long.

The chain is built from TRBV7-6 and TRBJ2-1; the TRBD2 assignment by TCRdb is unverifiable without DNA. This CDR3 region has 16 residues. Germline V lookup: CDR1 SGHVS, CDR2 FNYEAQ. This CDR3 is CASSLLAFGSYNEQFF.

CDR3 in amino acids: CASSSWTGQSGELFF. The rearrangement uses TRBV6-5 and TRBJ2-2; checking the TCRdb D call of TRBD1 is not possible without DNA. Germline assignment: CDR1 MNHEY and CDR2 SVGAGI. This CDR3 has 15 residues.

The rearrangement joins TRBV15 to TRBJ2-1; without DNA, the TCRdb call of TRBD2 cannot be checked. In germline, CDR1 is LNHNV, CDR2 YYDKDF (reference sequence). The CDR3 totals 16 residues. The CDR3 loop is CATSRETSATYNEQFF.

The rearrangement uses TRBV24-1 and TRBJ1-2. CDR1 is KGHDR and CDR2 is SFDVKD in the germline V gene. The CDR3 has 13 residues. The CDR3 is CATSDRTNYGYTF.

V is TRBV6-5 and J is TRBJ2-2; there is no DNA to check the TCRdb D call of TRBD2. Germline V gene lookup returns CDR1 MNHEY and CDR2 SVGAGI. The length of the CDR3 is 15 residues. The CDR3 loop is CASSYSGSRTGELFF.

V is TRBV7-6 and J is TRBJ2-7; TCRdb picks TRBD2, but there is no DNA to check that call. This CDR3 spans 14 amino acids. Germline assignment: CDR1 SGHVS and CDR2 FNYEAQ. The CDR3 loop is CASSLASSGTEQYF.

V gene TRBV18 combines with J gene TRBJ1-1; the D call from TCRdb, TRBD1, cannot be confirmed without DNA. The CDR3 spans 16 residues. CDR1 and CDR2 from the germline V gene are KGHSH and LQKENI. CDR3 protein: CASSRGHSVLDTEAFF.

CDR3 residues: CASSLGGQGLGEQYF. The chain has TRBV28 and TRBJ2-7; with no DNA, the TCRdb D assignment of TRBD1 cannot be verified. Germline V lookup: CDR1 MDHEN, CDR2 SYDVKM. CDR3 length equals 15 residues.

CDR3 amino acids: CATSRDMTSGSGEQFF. The chain couples TRBV15 to TRBJ2-1; as DNA is missing, the TRBD2 call by TCRdb cannot be tested. Germline values: CDR1 LNHNV, CDR2 YYDKDF (reference sequence). The CDR3 covers 16 residues.

The genes are TRBV20-1 and TRBJ2-3; TCRdb proposes TRBD2, but this gene call is untestable without DNA. The CDR3 totals 16 residues. Per germline, CDR1 DFQATT and CDR2 SNEGSKA (reference sequence). CDR3: CSALAGEGGATDTQYF.

The chain is built from TRBV6-4 and TRBJ2-3; the TRBD2 assignment by TCRdb is unverifiable without DNA. Per germline, CDR1 MRHNA and CDR2 SNTAGT. The CDR3 consists of 15 residues. The CDR3 region is CASSAVSSGPDTQYF.

The CDR3 sequence: CASLLGATYTDTQYF. The chain is built from TRBV2 and TRBJ2-3; the D call from TCRdb, TRBD1, cannot be confirmed without DNA. The CDR3 has 15 amino acids. Germline-derived CDR1 and CDR2 are SNHLY and FYNNEI.